The T cell receptor beta chain described here comes from a study of blood T cell repertoires in COVID-19. In the original processing: Amplifying reference gene primers gave estimates of nucleated cell counts. Clones were sequenced by immunoSEQ multiplex PCR, and TCRdb holds only the in-frame ones, with some missing. The V and J calls and clone size are taken from that table; D and trimming were inferred from the DNA. In the table there are approximately 170,000 clones, more than 70% of which are singletons. Germline V CDR1 and CDR2: LGHDT, YNNKEL (reference sequence). The CDR3 has 16 residues. Between the trimmed V and J ends, which lost 5 bases and 4 bases, there was a span of 18 bases.

This TCR came from a woman between 45 and 65 years old in a cohort exposed to, infected with or recovered from COVID-19 (not recorded which). The chain employs TRBV3-1 (or the pseudogene TRBV3-2) and TRBJ1-3; no reliable D call. The sample taken for sequencing was PBMCs or T cells enriched from blood (not recorded which). The CDR3 DNA reads TGTGCCAGCAGCGGAAACCGGGCCGGGAGGGGAAACACCATATATTTT. Translating gives CASSGNRAGRGNTIYF.